The 31 T cell receptor beta chains below were found in one sample sequenced in a study of naive and memory T cell subsets. Points from the study as a whole: A few larger clonotypes appeared in naive repertoires, especially CD8, possibly memory cells re-expressing CD45RA.

No antigens are known for them. Both TRBC1 and TRBC2 were covered by a beta constant-region primer of two equimolar oligonucleotides. Nested alpha and beta constant-region primers with the SP2 primer drove four PCR rounds on ligated cDNA. TCRdb fed the UMI-ligation and nested PCR reads into MiXCR, producing one record per CDR3 protein. The data hold 90,000 to 120,000 distinct CDR3 sequences, with about 14% observed a single time. The sequenced sample consisted of naive CD8+ T cells from blood. These receptors came from a human donor in good health.

This clonotype was seen many times. The chain combines TRBV7-2 with TRBJ2-7, with 9 bases identical to TRBD1. This CDR3 has 13 amino acids. The V and J ends lost 4 bases and 5 bases, in that order; junction bases with no gene match: 3. Germline values: CDR1 SGHTA, CDR2 FQGNSA. CDR3 in DNA: TGTGCCAGCAGCTACACAGGGGGCGACGAGCAGTACTTC. Protein product: CASSYTGGDEQYF.

This sequence joins TRBV11-3 and TRBJ1-1, with D tentatively TRBD1 (5 bases). The germline V gene has CDR1 SGHNT and CDR2 YENEEA. This CDR3 has 15 amino acids. The V and J ends lost 5 bases and 2 bases respectively, with 15 bases between them. CDR3 sequence reads: CASSLTLGTNTEAFF. In nucleotides, the CDR3 is TGTGCCAGCAGCCTTACCCTTGGGACCAACACTGAAGCTTTCTTT.

The chain couples TRBV20-1 to TRBJ2-4; D assignment may be TRBD1 or TRBD2 (6 bases each). CDR1 and CDR2 from the germline V gene are DFQATT and SNEGSKA (reference sequence). The CDR3 has 14 residues. Trimming stripped 2 bases from V and 8 bases from J, with 16 bases between. The CDR3 region is CSARHPVGGYIQYF. As DNA, the CDR3 is TGCAGTGCTAGACATCCGGTGGGGGGCTACATTCAGTACTTC.

This clonotype has just one count. The chain uses TRBV28 and TRBJ2-5, with D possibly matching TRBD2 (6 bases). This CDR3 region has 14 residues. V lost 3 bases and J lost 9, with 17 bases in between. Germline assignment: CDR1 MDHEN and CDR2 SYDVKM. CDR3 coding DNA: TGTGCCAGCAGTTTGTCTGGCGGACCGGGGGCCCAGTACTTC. Encoded protein: CASSLSGGPGAQYF.

V and J are TRBV12-3 or TRBV12-4 and TRBJ2-7, with D uncertain. V lost 8 bases, J lost 6 bases, and 8 bases lay in between. The CDR3 spans 10 residues. Written as DNA, the CDR3 is TGTGCCAGCGGCGGAGCCGAGCAGTACTTC. It codes for CASGGAEQYF.

This clonotype appeared many times. The genes are TRBV27 and TRBJ2-2; maybe TRBD1 (5 bases). The CDR3 runs to 15 residues. Looked up from germline, CDR1 is MNHEY and CDR2 is SMNVEV (reference sequence). The V end lost 3 bases, the J end lost 3 bases, and 11 bases lay between the germline ends. The CDR3 region is CASSFGQGYTGELFF. The CDR3 DNA reads as TGTGCCAGCAGTTTTGGGCAGGGATACACCGGGGAGCTGTTTTTT.

The chain's CDR3 is CASSLLGDAGNTIYF. The CDR3 coding sequence is TGTGCCAGCAGCTTATTGGGCGATGCTGGAAACACCATATATTTT. The chain links TRBV7-9 to TRBJ1-3; D uncertain. Between the trimmed V and J ends, which lost 2 bases and 2 bases, there was a span of 10 bases. Germline CDR1 SEHNR, CDR2 FQNEAQ (reference sequence). This CDR3 region has 15 residues.

The table lists this clonotype with many counts. The rearrangement links TRBV6-1 to TRBJ1-5; tentative D call: TRBD1 (6 bases). Trimming removed 1 base at V and 6 bases at J, with 13 bases between. Germline assignment: CDR1 MNHNS and CDR2 SASEGT. This CDR3 has 15 amino acids. The CDR3 nucleotides read TGTGCCAGCAGTGAAGAAGGGACACCAGGTCAGCCCCAGCATTTT. It translates to CASSEEGTPGQPQHF.

This clonotype appeared a few times. J is TRBJ2-7 and V is TRBV13; 7 bases map to TRBD2. The CDR3 sequence is 15 residues long. Per the germline V gene, CDR1 is PRHDT and CDR2 is FYEKMQ (reference sequence). J was trimmed by 7 bases and V by 5 bases; bases with no gene match: 14. The CDR3 bases are TGTGCCAGCAGCGATGGACTAGGCGACCTACGAGAGCAGTACTTC. This sequence encodes CASSDGLGDLREQYF.

The rearrangement joins TRBV20-1 to TRBJ2-3; D not certain. Between the trimmed V and J ends, which lost 1 base and 2 bases, there was a span of 16 bases. This CDR3 has 16 amino acids. Germline V gives CDR1 DFQATT, CDR2 SNEGSKA (reference sequence). CDR3 DNA sequence: TGCAGTGCTAGAGCCGTCGGGCACCTCCACACAGATACGCAGTATTTT. This translates into CSARAVGHLHTDTQYF.

This clonotype was detected many times. The DNA of the CDR3 is TGTGCCAGCACCCCCGGGGGTTCTGGCTACACCTTC. Translating it yields CASTPGGSGYTF. This rearrangement joins TRBV12-3 or TRBV12-4 to TRBJ1-2, with a tentative D call TRBD1 (5 bases). The CDR3 sequence is 12 residues long. Trimming pared 7 bases from V and 7 bases from J, leaving 13 bases between.

This clonotype appeared a few times. This chain links TRBV25-1 with TRBJ1-1; D uncertain. The germline V and J ends were trimmed by 1 base and 4 bases, with 10 bases remaining between them. CDR3 size: 14 residues. Germline lookup yields CDR1 MGHDK and CDR2 SYGVNS. This CDR3 is CASSESGLATEAFF. As DNA, the CDR3 is TGTGCCAGCAGTGAATCTGGGTTGGCCACTGAAGCTTTCTTT.

This clonotype turned up a few times. V usage is TRBV28 and J usage is TRBJ2-6, with D unclear. The V gene's germline CDR1 is MDHEN and CDR2 SYDVKM. This CDR3 is built from 11 residues. Trimming left V 5 bases short and J 13 bases short, with 9 bases between. DNA for the CDR3: TGTGCCAGCAGTACCCGCTTGGTCCTGACTTTC. Protein product: CASSTRLVLTF.

The chain joins TRBV10-3 to TRBJ2-1, with 8 nucleotides matching TRBD2. The V and J ends lost 2 bases and 7 bases, in that order; junction bases with no gene match: 10. The germline V gene has CDR1 ENHRY and CDR2 SYGVKD. CDR3 size: 16 residues. The CDR3 loop is CAISEVAGLTGNEQFF. CDR3 nucleotide sequence: TGTGCCATCAGTGAGGTAGCGGGGTTAACGGGGAATGAGCAGTTCTTC.

With regard to this clonotype: A much larger clone is a single base away; this may be a read error. The final CDR3 position lacks the conserved phenylalanine or tryptophan, pointing to a likely read error. This rearrangement joins TRBV7-9 to TRBJ2-7; D unresolved. CDR3 size: 12 residues. Between the trimmed V and J ends, which lost 5 bases and 7 bases, there was a span of 12 bases. Germline-derived CDR1 and CDR2 are SEHNR and FQNEAQ (reference sequence). The CDR3 reads CASSTDPIEQYI. The CDR3 region has the DNA TGTGCCAGCAGCACGGACCCGATTGAGCAGTACATC.

This chain connects TRBV7-9 to TRBJ1-1; unclear D gene. Germline V gene lookup returns CDR1 SEHNR and CDR2 FQNEAQ (reference sequence). The germline V and J ends were trimmed by 1 base and 1 base, with 7 bases remaining between them. There are 14 residues in the CDR3. CDR3 loop: CASSLEVRNTEAFF. The CDR3 DNA reads as TGTGCCAGCAGCTTAGAAGTCCGGAACACTGAAGCTTTCTTT.

The chain uses TRBV6-5 and TRBJ2-2; D is ambiguous. The CDR3 runs to 13 residues. The V gene lost 1 base and the J gene lost 2 bases, with 2 bases spanning the gap. In germline, CDR1 is MNHEY, CDR2 SVGAGI. CDR3 in DNA: TGTGCCAGCAGTTACTTCAACACCGGGGAGCTGTTTTTT. Its translation is CASSYFNTGELFF.

In its sample, this clonotype was seen many times. The chain recombines TRBV29-1 with TRBJ1-1, with a weak D call TRBD1 (5 bases). There are 15 residues in the CDR3. Trimming stripped 6 bases from V and 1 base from J, with 18 bases between. From germline, CDR1 is SQVTM and CDR2 ANQGSEA. The chain's CDR3 is CSVDDSSTKNTEAFF. CDR3 DNA: TGCAGCGTCGATGACAGTTCGACGAAGAACACTGAAGCTTTCTTT.

V is TRBV7-6 and J is TRBJ2-1, with 10 bases that match TRBD2. Per germline, CDR1 SGHVS and CDR2 FNYEAQ. The V segment lost 7 bases and the J segment 5 bases; nucleotides outside the gene matches: 8. The CDR3 has 15 residues. The CDR3 DNA follows: TGTGCCAGCACCACCGGGACTAGCGCCCACAATGAGCAGTTCTTC. This sequence encodes CASTTGTSAHNEQFF.

This clonotype was observed a handful of times. V gene TRBV5-5 combines with J gene TRBJ1-2; TRBD1 matches 7 bases. Looked up from germline, CDR1 is SGHKS and CDR2 is YYEKEE (reference sequence). The trim removed 3 bases at V and 2 bases at J, leaving 25 bases unmatched. This CDR3 has 21 amino acids. CDR3 DNA: TGTGCCAGCAGCTATGGGACAGATACTGCTCCAACTACTATATACAACTATGGCTACACCTTC. Translation: CASSYGTDTAPTTIYNYGYTF.

This clonotype has at least ten counts. The chain employs TRBV4-2 and TRBJ1-1; D remains ambiguous. This CDR3 spans 13 amino acids. CDR1 is LGHNA and CDR2 is YNFKEQ in the germline V gene. V was cut by 1 base and J by 5 bases, with 8 bases left in between. The CDR3 coding sequence is TGTGCCAGCAGCCAAGTGGAGGGAACTGAAGCTTTCTTT. Protein product: CASSQVEGTEAFF.

This clonotype was counted a few times. The chain carries TRBV7-9 and TRBJ2-7; 9 bases line up with TRBD2. The CDR3 extends over 16 amino acids. V shed 1 base, J shed 3 bases, and the junction held 7 bases outside the gene matches. The germline gives CDR1 SEHNR, CDR2 FQNEAQ (reference sequence). DNA of the CDR3: TGTGCCAGCAGCTTAGTAGCGGGAGTTGCCCTCTACGAGCAGTACTTC. Amino acids: CASSLVAGVALYEQYF.

As to this clonotype: This may be a read error, as it is one base from a much larger clone. This CDR3 is missing its conserved last phenylalanine or tryptophan, likely due to a read error. The V call is TRBV18, the J call TRBJ2-1; TRBD2 might be the D (5 bases). The V and J ends lost 4 bases and 7 bases respectively, with 8 bases between them. Per germline, CDR1 KGHSH and CDR2 LQKENI. This CDR3 spans 12 amino acids. CDR3 protein: CASSLEGNEQFS. Here the CDR3 DNA reads TGTGCCAGCTCACTTGAGGGAAATGAGCAGTTCTCC.

This clonotype was recorded a few times. The rearrangement links TRBV6-2 or TRBV6-3 to TRBJ1-2, with D possibly matching TRBD1 (5 bases). Deletions cut 2 bases from V and 1 base from J, with 11 bases between. CDR1 and CDR2 (germline): MNHEY, SVGEGT. This CDR3 region has 15 residues. The CDR3 sequence: CASSYRDDLNYGYTF. The CDR3, as DNA: TGTGCCAGCAGTTACCGGGACGACCTTAACTATGGCTACACCTTC.

DNA of the CDR3: TGTGCCAGTAGTATCCAAGGACGCCCCTACGAGCAGTACTTC. As protein: CASSIQGRPYEQYF. The chain recombines TRBV19 with TRBJ2-7; D uncertain. The V gene lost 3 bases and the J gene lost 2 bases, with 11 bases spanning the gap. Germline CDR1 reads LNHDA; CDR2 reads SQIVND (reference sequence). The CDR3 covers 14 residues.

The gene calls are TRBV20-1 and TRBJ2-7; D might be TRBD1 (5 bases). The CDR3 spans 13 residues. V shed 0 bases and J shed 3 bases, with 9 bases lying between them. Looked up from germline, CDR1 is DFQATT and CDR2 is SNEGSKA (reference sequence). This chain's CDR3 is CSAREAGIYEQYF. In DNA, the CDR3 is TGCAGTGCTAGAGAAGCAGGGATCTACGAGCAGTACTTC.

The chain uses TRBV7-9 and TRBJ2-7; D might be TRBD1 (6 bases). The CDR3 consists of 14 residues. With 7 bases removed from V and 2 bases from J, the gap between germline ends came to 15 bases. Germline lookup yields CDR1 SEHNR and CDR2 FQNEAQ (reference sequence). The CDR3 region is CASTEGVGTYEQYF. The DNA of the CDR3 is TGTGCCAGCACCGAGGGGGTAGGCACCTACGAGCAGTACTTC.

The chain is built from TRBV19 and TRBJ2-7; 8 bases agree with TRBD2. The J segment lost 5 bases and the V segment lost 4 bases, leaving 16 bases of the junction unmatched. In germline, CDR1 is LNHDA, CDR2 SQIVND (reference sequence). The CDR3 loop spans 17 amino acids. CDR3 sequence reads: CASSTTGGPLPQDEQYF. The CDR3 DNA reads as TGTGCCAGTAGTACGACGGGAGGGCCGCTACCCCAGGACGAGCAGTACTTC.

This clonotype was recorded a few times. The CDR3 reads CATSSPTGTLETQYF. The CDR3 region has the DNA TGTGCCACCAGCAGCCCCACCGGGACCCTGGAGACCCAGTACTTC. The chain has TRBV15 and TRBJ2-5; D tentatively fits TRBD1 or TRBD2 (5 bases each). This CDR3 contains 15 residues. The germline CDR1 and CDR2 sequences are LNHNV and YYDKDF (reference sequence). V dropped 3 bases and J dropped 5 bases, with 16 bases sitting between them.

This sequence joins TRBV11-3 and TRBJ1-1; a weak D match, TRBD1 (5 bases). The CDR3 has 14 residues. V lost 1 base, J lost 4 bases, and 10 bases lay in between. Germline CDR1 and CDR2: SGHNT and YENEEA. The CDR3 DNA follows: TGTGCCAGCAGCTTAGTCCCCGGGGGCACTGAAGCTTTCTTT. Protein product: CASSLVPGGTEAFF.

This chain links TRBV13 with TRBJ2-7, with D possibly being TRBD2 (6 bases). Germline CDR1 reads PRHDT; CDR2 reads FYEKMQ (reference sequence). The CDR3 sequence is 14 residues long. V was shortened by 4 bases and J by 7 bases, with 17 bases between the two germline ends. The CDR3 coding sequence is TGTGCCAGCAGCTCCGGGACCCCCGGAGGGGAGCAGTACTTC. Residues: CASSSGTPGGEQYF.